The clone carrying this TCR beta chain was detected ten times or more. Its specificity is not known. The length of the CDR3 is 15 residues. J gave up 4 bases and V 6 bases, and 9 bases lay outside the gene matches. Quantitative molecular-barcoded 5'-RACE generated the TCR beta libraries. TCRdb re-called the 5' RACE reads with MiXCR, one entry per CDR3 protein. This sample has under 250,000 distinct CDR3 sequences, with approximately 8.4% found just once. This sample was included in a study of CD8 T cells in ankylosing spondylitis. Study findings and constraints: The authors reported significant enrichment of disease-linked clones in matched ankylosing spondylitis synovial fluid.

Sequences were obtained from blood, either unsorted or a sorted T cell fraction (not recorded which). V is TRBV12-3 or TRBV12-4 and J is TRBJ1-2, with TRBD1 identical over 9 bases. The TCR comes from a female donor with ankylosing spondylitis or in good health (not recorded which). CDR3 region: CASSLDRGVTYGYTF. The CDR3 DNA sequence: TGTGCCAGCAGCCTGGACAGGGGAGTTACCTATGGCTACACCTTC.